This passage covers 22 T cell receptor beta chains from one sample sequenced in a study of metastatic and nonmetastatic thyroid tumors. No treatment had been given to any patient before thyroid surgery. MiXCR reprocessed the PCR reads for TCRdb. The sample lists under 25,000 clones; 22% were seen once. Specimen: adjacent normal tissue. The source of these receptors is a female donor with papillary thyroid cancer or a benign thyroid nodule (not recorded which). Some clones in this sample may be carry-over from other donors' samples.

V gene TRBV4-2 combines with J gene TRBJ2-3; no firm D call. In germline, CDR1 is LGHNA, CDR2 YNFKEQ. CDR3 length: 14 amino acids. The ends were cut back, 1 base at V and 4 bases at J, with 9 bases in the middle. DNA of the CDR3: TGTGCCAGCAGCCAAGTAGGAGAATCAGATACGCAGTATTTT. Its protein product is CASSQVGESDTQYF.

This clone was counted a few times. This rearrangement joins TRBV27 to TRBJ2-3; unclear D gene. V gave up 6 bases and J gave up 2 bases, with 12 bases separating them. There are 14 residues in the CDR3. Germline V gives CDR1 MNHEY, CDR2 SMNVEV (reference sequence). The CDR3 loop is CASSPNRLTDTQYF. As DNA, the CDR3 is TGTGCCAGCAGCCCTAATAGGCTCACAGATACGCAGTATTTT.

This clone was detected a few times. It may be a read error: a sequence one base away is much more abundant. The rearrangement links TRBV29-1 to TRBJ2-3; TRBD2 aligns across 7 bases. Trimming at V came to 7 bases and at J to 1 base, leaving 5 bases not matched to a gene. The CDR3 runs 13 residues. The germline V gene encodes CDR1 SQVTM and CDR2 ANQGSEA. CDR3 coding DNA: TGCAGCGGGAGGGCGGGGGGCACAGATACGCAGTATTTT. It encodes CSGRAGGTDTQYF.

This clone qualifies as medium-sized. This chain uses TRBV28 with TRBJ2-7, with D perhaps matching TRBD2 (6 bases). The CDR3 consists of 13 residues. Trimming pared 6 bases from V and 3 bases from J, leaving 12 bases between. Germline V gene lookup returns CDR1 MDHEN and CDR2 SYDVKM. CDR3 residues: CASSRDSNYEQYF. CDR3 DNA: TGTGCCAGCAGCCGGGACTCGAACTACGAGCAGTACTTC.

The J gene is TRBJ2-7, the V gene TRBV20-1; possible D gene TRBD2, 6 bases. Germline V gives CDR1 DFQATT, CDR2 SNEGSKA (reference sequence). The CDR3 is made up of 13 amino acids. V was clipped by 2 bases and J by 3 bases, with 11 bases between them. The CDR3 DNA follows: TGCAGTGCTAGATGGGGGGATTTCTACGAGCAGTACTTC. Residues: CSARWGDFYEQYF.

In this sample, this clone is medium-sized. The V gene is TRBV25-1, the J gene TRBJ1-6, with D possibly matching TRBD1 (5 bases). CDR3 length: 15 residues. The germline CDR1 and CDR2 sequences are MGHDK and SYGVNS. The V end lost 4 bases, the J end lost 4 bases, and 11 bases lay between the germline ends. Here the CDR3 reads CASSAGARYNSPLHF. The DNA of the CDR3 is TGTGCCAGCAGTGCTGGGGCAAGGTATAATTCACCCCTCCACTTT.

Judged by abundance, this clone is medium-sized. The rearrangement uses TRBV28 and TRBJ1-1; tentative D call: TRBD1 (6 bases). Trimming pared 10 bases from V and 11 bases from J, leaving 17 bases between. Germline V CDR1 and CDR2: MDHEN, SYDVKM. The length of the CDR3 is 11 residues. In nucleotides, the CDR3 is TGTGCCACCACCCTCAGGGGTGGGGCTTTCTTT. Translation: CATTLRGGAFF.

The chain couples TRBV24-1 to TRBJ2-5; 9 positions agree with TRBD2. Germline trimming cut 3 bases from V and 7 bases from J; bases unmatched to any gene: 8. The CDR3 has 15 amino acids. Germline CDR1 KGHDR, CDR2 SFDVKD. Here the CDR3 reads CATSDHSGSAGTQYF. CDR3 DNA sequence: TGTGCCACCAGTGATCATAGCGGGAGTGCGGGGACCCAGTACTTC.

This clone was seen repeatedly, ten times or more. V gene TRBV29-1 combines with J gene TRBJ2-1; D may be TRBD2 (6 bases). The CDR3 is 16 amino acids. CDR1 SQVTM and CDR2 ANQGSEA come from the germline V gene. With 4 bases removed from V and 4 bases from J, the gap between germline ends came to 20 bases. DNA for the CDR3: TGCAGCGTTGTCGGTTGGGGGGAGTCGGATTACAATGAGCAGTTCTTC. Its protein product is CSVVGWGESDYNEQFF.

A few counts support this clone. The V and J genes are TRBV28 and TRBJ1-1; no definite D call. Germline V gene lookup returns CDR1 MDHEN and CDR2 SYDVKM. With 3 bases removed from V and 2 bases from J, the gap between germline ends came to 7 bases. The CDR3 covers 13 residues. CDR3 DNA sequence: TGTGCCAGCAGTTTGGGCTTCAACACTGAAGCTTTCTTT. It yields the protein CASSLGFNTEAFF.

The sample holds a few counts of this clone. V gene TRBV6-1 combines with J gene TRBJ1-1, with D tentatively TRBD1 (6 bases). Trimming cost V 9 bases and J 4 bases, with 18 bases left between them. The germline gives CDR1 MNHNS, CDR2 SASEGT. The CDR3 runs 14 residues. The CDR3 DNA sequence: TGTGCCAGTTCTCAGGGGCGGGGGAGCACTGAAGCTTTCTTT. This encodes CASSQGRGSTEAFF.

This chain connects TRBV10-3 to TRBJ1-6; 8 bases fit TRBD1. V lost 11 bases, J lost 10 bases, and 10 bases stayed unmatched. The CDR3 totals 13 residues. Per the germline V gene, CDR1 is ENHRY and CDR2 is SYGVKD. In DNA, the CDR3 is TGTGCCCGCCGGGACAGGAGGGAATCACCCCTCCACTTT. It encodes CARRDRRESPLHF.

The V and J genes are TRBV6-1 and TRBJ1-6, with D unclear. V lost 4 bases, J lost 3 bases, and 10 bases lay in between. This CDR3 is 15 amino acids long. CDR1 MNHNS and CDR2 SASEGT come from the germline V gene. CDR3 amino acids: CASSVRDYYNSPLHF. CDR3 nucleotide sequence: TGTGCCAGCAGTGTGAGGGATTACTATAATTCACCCCTCCACTTT.

V is TRBV6-2 or TRBV6-3 and J is TRBJ2-3, with 13 bases aligning to TRBD2. Trimming at V came to 2 bases and at J to 6 bases, leaving 8 bases not matched to a gene. The germline gives CDR1 MNHEY, CDR2 SVGEGT. This CDR3 is 17 amino acids long. The CDR3 reads CASSYRTSGRGGDTQYF. As DNA, the CDR3 is TGTGCCAGCAGTTACCGGACTAGCGGGAGAGGGGGGGATACGCAGTATTTT.

This clone showed up just a few times. The chain joins TRBV2 to TRBJ1-2, with 7 bases that match TRBD1. The germline V gene has CDR1 SNHLY and CDR2 FYNNEI. This CDR3 comprises 14 residues. The V segment lost 2 bases and the J segment 6 bases; nucleotides outside the gene matches: 6. CDR3 DNA: TGTGCCAGCAGTGAAACAGGGGAATCCGATGGCTACACCTTC. This encodes CASSETGESDGYTF.

The chain joins TRBV10-1 to TRBJ2-5, with 7 nucleotides matching TRBD1. The CDR3 is made up of 14 amino acids. The V segment lost 4 bases and the J segment 1 base; nucleotides outside the gene matches: 3. Germline V gene sequence: CDR1 WNHNN, CDR2 SYGVQD (reference sequence). The DNA of the CDR3 is TGCGCCAGCAGTGGGTCAGGGGGCCAAGAGACCCAGTACTTC. Amino acid sequence: CASSGSGGQETQYF.

This clone came up a few times. CDR3 DNA sequence: TGTGCCAGTAGTTTTCTTCTCAATGAGCAGTTCTTC. It translates to CASSFLLNEQFF. The chain has TRBV19 and TRBJ2-1; D unclear. The V end was cut by 5 bases, the J end by 6 bases, with 8 bases between. The germline gives CDR1 LNHDA, CDR2 SQIVND (reference sequence). The CDR3 has 12 amino acids.

The rearrangement links TRBV5-1 to TRBJ2-1; either TRBD1 or TRBD2 may fit D (5 bases each). CDR1 is SGHRS and CDR2 is YFSETQ in the germline V gene. The CDR3 extends over 14 amino acids. V was pared by 2 bases and J by 4 bases, with 10 bases between. The CDR3 spells CASSFRDRYNEQFF. CDR3 nucleotides: TGCGCCAGCAGCTTTCGGGACCGATACAATGAGCAGTTCTTC. Combining the CDR3 with reference TRBV5-1 and TRBJ2-1 gives the whole variable domain KAGVTQTPRYLIKTRGQQVTLSCSPISGHRSVSWYQQTPGQGLQFLFEYFSETQRNKGNFPGRFSGRQFSNSRSEMNVSTLELGDSALYLCASSFRDRYNEQFFGPGTRLTVL.

This clone was found a few times. The chain recombines TRBV6-1 with TRBJ1-2; perhaps TRBD1 as D (5 bases). This CDR3 contains 13 residues. Germline CDR1 is MNHNS and CDR2 is SASEGT. With 6 bases removed from V and 5 bases from J, the gap between germline ends came to 13 bases. CDR3 sequence: CASRPGTLYGYTF. CDR3 sequence (DNA): TGTGCCAGCAGACCCGGGACCTTGTATGGCTACACCTTC.

This clone was seen more than once but under ten times. CDR3 DNA sequence: TGTGCCTGGATCCCGACTAGCGGGAGATCAACCGGGGAGCTGTTTTTT. Translated, it gives CAWIPTSGRSTGELFF. The genes are TRBV30 and TRBJ2-2; 12 bases match TRBD2. V gave up 4 bases and J gave up 5 bases; unmatched junction bases: 8. This CDR3 is 16 amino acids long. CDR1 GTSNPN and CDR2 SVGIG come from the germline V gene (reference sequence).

The J gene is TRBJ1-1, the V gene TRBV12-3 or TRBV12-4; 9 bases are shared with TRBD1. The CDR3 extends over 14 amino acids. After removal of 4 bases from V and 5 bases from J, the junction contained 5 bases not matched to a gene. The CDR3 DNA sequence: TGTGCCAGCAGTTACACAGGGGGCGGGACTGAAGCTTTCTTT. Translating gives CASSYTGGGTEAFF.

This chain uses TRBV6-5 with TRBJ2-3; 11 bases line up with TRBD2. The CDR3 extends over 17 amino acids. Germline V gene lookup returns CDR1 MNHEY and CDR2 SVGAGI. V shed 4 bases and J 4 bases; nucleotides not matched to a gene: 10. CDR3 protein: CASSSSTSGSLPDTQYF. CDR3 nucleotides: TGTGCCAGCAGTTCCTCCACTAGCGGGAGTCTCCCAGATACGCAGTATTTT.